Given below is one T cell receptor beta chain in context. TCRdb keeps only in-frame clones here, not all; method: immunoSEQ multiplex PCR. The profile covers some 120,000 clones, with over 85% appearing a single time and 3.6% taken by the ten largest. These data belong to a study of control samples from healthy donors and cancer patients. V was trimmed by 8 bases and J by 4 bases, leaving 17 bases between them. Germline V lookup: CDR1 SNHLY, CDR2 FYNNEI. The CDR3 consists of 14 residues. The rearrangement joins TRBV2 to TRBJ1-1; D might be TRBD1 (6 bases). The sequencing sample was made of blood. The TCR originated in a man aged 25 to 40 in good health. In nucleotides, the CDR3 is TGTGCCAGCCGGGGGCAGGGAAGTTTCACTGAAGCTTTCTTT. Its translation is CASRGQGSFTEAFF.